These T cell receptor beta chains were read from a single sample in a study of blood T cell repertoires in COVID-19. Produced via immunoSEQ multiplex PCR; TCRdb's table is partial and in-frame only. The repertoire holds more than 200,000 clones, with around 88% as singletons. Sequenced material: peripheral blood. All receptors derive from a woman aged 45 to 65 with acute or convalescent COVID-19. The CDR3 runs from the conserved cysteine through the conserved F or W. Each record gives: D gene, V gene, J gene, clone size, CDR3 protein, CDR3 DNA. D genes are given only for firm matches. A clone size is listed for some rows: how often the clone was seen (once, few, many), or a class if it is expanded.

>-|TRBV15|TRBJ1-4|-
CATSREGRGNEKLFF
TGTGCCACCAGCAGAGAGGGCAGGGGTAATGAAAAACTGTTTTTT
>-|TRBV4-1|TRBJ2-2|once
CASSHVLEGDTGELFF
TGCGCCAGCAGCCACGTACTAGAGGGAGACACCGGGGAGCTGTTTTTT
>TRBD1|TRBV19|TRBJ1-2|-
CASSSDRGQNYGYTF
TGTGCCAGTAGCTCCGACAGGGGACAGAACTATGGCTACACCTTC
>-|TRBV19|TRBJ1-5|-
CASSIKDSHQPQHF
TGTGCCAGTAGTATAAAAGACAGTCACCAGCCCCAGCATTTT
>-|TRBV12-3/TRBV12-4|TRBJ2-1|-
CASSQTVYNEQFF
TGTGCCAGCAGCCAGACAGTCTACAATGAGCAGTTCTTC
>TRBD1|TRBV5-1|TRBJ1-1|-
CASSPGQGVPEAFF
TGCGCCAGCAGCCCGGGCCAGGGGGTCCCTGAAGCTTTCTTT
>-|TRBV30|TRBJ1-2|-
CAWAYGGANYGYTF
TGTGCCTGGGCCTACGGGGGAGCTAACTATGGCTACACCTTC
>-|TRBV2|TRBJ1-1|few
CASTPSGIGTEAFF
TGTGCCAGCACCCCATCGGGGATAGGAACTGAAGCTTTCTTT
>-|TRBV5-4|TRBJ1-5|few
CASSLAGGDQPQHF
TGTGCCAGCAGCTTGGCCGGAGGGGATCAGCCCCAGCATTTT
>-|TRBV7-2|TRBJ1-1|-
CASSQDSEAFF
TGTGCCAGCAGCCAGGACAGTGAAGCTTTCTTT
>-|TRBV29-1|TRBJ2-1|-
CSASWGGQADGQFF
TGCAGCGCCTCGTGGGGGGGCCAGGCAGACGGGCAGTTCTTC
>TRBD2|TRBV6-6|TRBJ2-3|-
CASSKLAGSTDTQYF
TGTGCCAGCAGTAAGCTAGCGGGGAGCACAGATACGCAGTATTTT